A single sample gave rise to the 24 T cell receptor beta chains below, sequenced in a study of PD-1 blockade in classical Hodgkin lymphoma. Time point here: cycle 4 day 1 (C4D1), after five to seven weeks of nivolumab. All trial patients relapsed after autologous stem cell transplantation. Data came from immunoSEQ multiplex PCR; TCRdb stores just in-frame clones and leaves some out. The repertoire holds more than 75,000 clones, with around 93% as singletons. This specimen consisted of peripheral blood mononuclear cells (PBMCs), obtained before the fourth cycle of nivolumab. The origin of the receptors is a human donor with classical Hodgkin lymphoma.

The J gene is TRBJ2-2, the V gene TRBV4-2, with D possibly matching TRBD2 (6 bases). This CDR3 has 17 amino acids. V dropped 3 bases and J dropped 1 base, with 15 bases sitting between them. CDR1 LGHNA and CDR2 YNFKEQ come from the germline V gene. The CDR3: CASSQVSMRENTGELFF. The CDR3 DNA sequence: TGTGCCAGCAGCCAGGTGTCAATGCGGGAGAACACCGGGGAGCTGTTTTTT.

This clone appeared a single time. The germline gene is not matched at one end of the junction; a read error may be the cause. The chain joins TRBV7-7 to TRBJ1-5; D is uncertain. Germline lookup yields CDR1 SSHAT and CDR2 FNYEAQ (reference sequence). This CDR3 contains 13 residues. In DNA form, the CDR3 reads TGTGCTAGCAGCTTAGAACTAGGTCAGCCCCAGCATTTT. Residues: CASSLELGQPQHF.

This chain connects TRBV7-8 to TRBJ2-1, with 8 bases aligning to TRBD1. CDR3 length: 16 residues. Germline-derived CDR1 and CDR2 are SGHVS and FQNEAQ. Germline trimming cut 0 bases from V and 6 bases from J; bases unmatched to any gene: 7. The CDR3 region is CASSLAGQGAFNEQFF. The CDR3 bases are TGTGCCAGCAGCTTAGCGGGCCAGGGGGCTTTCAATGAGCAGTTCTTC.

The V call is TRBV7-3, the J call TRBJ2-3, with no clear D. V was trimmed by 5 bases and J by 2 bases, leaving 2 bases between them. The germline V gene has CDR1 SGHTA and CDR2 FQGTGA. The CDR3 extends over 11 amino acids. This chain's CDR3 is CASSITDTQYF. DNA of the CDR3: TGTGCCAGCAGCATCACAGATACGCAGTATTTT.

The chain joins TRBV19 to TRBJ1-2; D unclear. In germline, CDR1 is LNHDA, CDR2 SQIVND (reference sequence). V lost 7 bases, J lost 3 bases, and 18 bases lay in between. This CDR3 has 15 residues. CDR3: CASTTLLRGDYGYTF. In nucleotides, the CDR3 is TGTGCCAGTACCACCCTTCTCCGAGGAGACTATGGCTACACCTTC.

The chain is built from TRBV29-1 and TRBJ2-2; the match to TRBD2 covers 13 bases. V shed 0 bases, J shed 1 base, and the junction held 20 bases outside the gene matches. The length of the CDR3 is 23 residues. The germline V gene has CDR1 SQVTM and CDR2 ANQGSEA. The chain's CDR3 is CSVEDRPNRGGGLAGMNTGELFF. The CDR3 coding sequence is TGCAGCGTTGAAGACAGGCCCAACCGAGGGGGGGGACTAGCGGGAATGAACACCGGGGAGCTGTTTTTT.

The chain employs TRBV19 and TRBJ2-5; D perhaps matches TRBD2 (6 bases). Germline V lookup: CDR1 LNHDA, CDR2 SQIVND (reference sequence). V was cut by 2 bases and J by 7 bases, with 14 bases left in between. The CDR3 covers 14 residues. The CDR3 protein is CASSIRRDGGTQYF. In DNA form, the CDR3 reads TGTGCCAGTAGTATACGGAGGGATGGGGGGACCCAGTACTTC. Combining the CDR3 with reference TRBV19 and TRBJ2-5 gives the whole variable domain DGGITQSPKYLFRKEGQNVTLSCEQNLNHDAMYWYRQDPGQGLRLIYYSQIVNDFQKGDIAEGYSVSREKKESFPLTVTSAQKNPTAFYLCASSIRRDGGTQYFGPGTRLLVL.

The chain joins TRBV5-1 to TRBJ2-1; unclear D gene. Germline V lookup: CDR1 SGHRS, CDR2 YFSETQ. The CDR3 runs to 14 residues. V was trimmed by 0 bases and J by 6 bases, leaving 10 bases between them. CDR3 bases: TGCGCCAGCAGCTTGGTCGCCGACTTCAATGAGCAGTTCTTC. Protein sequence: CASSLVADFNEQFF.

The chain carries TRBV5-6 and TRBJ1-5; no firm D call. Germline CDR1 reads SGHDT; CDR2 reads YYEEEE. V lost 1 base and J 5 bases, leaving 19 bases between the germline ends. The CDR3 totals 17 residues. Written as DNA, the CDR3 is TGTGCCAGCAGCTTGTCAAAGAACCGCCTACCCTATCAGCCCCAGCATTTT. Its translation is CASSLSKNRLPYQPQHF.

The chain links TRBV4-1 to TRBJ2-5, with no clear D. Looked up from germline, CDR1 is MGHRA and CDR2 is YSYEKL. This CDR3 has 14 amino acids. V lost 1 base, J lost 4 bases, and 10 bases lay in between. Here the CDR3 reads CASSQGQILETQYF. The CDR3, as DNA: TGCGCCAGCAGCCAAGGGCAGATATTAGAGACCCAGTACTTC.

V is TRBV7-9 and J is TRBJ2-7; 9 nucleotides line up with TRBD2. The J segment lost 4 bases and the V segment lost 5 bases, leaving 6 bases of the junction unmatched. Looked up from germline, CDR1 is SEHNR and CDR2 is FQNEAQ (reference sequence). The CDR3 spans 14 residues. The CDR3 protein is CASSLLAGPYEQYF. CDR3 DNA: TGTGCCAGCAGCCTTCTAGCGGGACCTTACGAGCAGTACTTC.

J is TRBJ1-1 and V is TRBV28; D uncertain. The CDR3 runs to 14 residues. Trimming stripped 3 bases from V and 1 base from J, with 9 bases between. From germline, CDR1 is MDHEN and CDR2 SYDVKM. The CDR3 bases are TGTGCCAGCAGTTTCGTGGATACGAACACTGAAGCTTTCTTT. Its translation is CASSFVDTNTEAFF.

J is TRBJ1-4 and V is TRBV30, with D perhaps matching TRBD1 (5 bases). The CDR3 is made up of 15 amino acids. CDR1 is GTSNPN and CDR2 is SVGIG in the germline V gene (reference sequence). V lost 0 bases, J lost 7 bases, and 15 bases lay in between. CDR3: CAWSVLGDVREKLFF. DNA of the CDR3: TGTGCCTGGAGTGTACTTGGGGACGTCCGTGAAAAACTGTTTTTT.

The rearrangement joins TRBV11-2 to TRBJ2-2, with D possibly TRBD2 on 6 matching bases. Germline V CDR1 and CDR2: SGHAT, FQNNGV. The CDR3 is 13 residues long. CDR3 nucleotide sequence: TGTGGCATAAAGGAGGGAAACACCGGGGAGCTGTTTTTT. This sequence encodes CGIKEGNTGELFF.

The chain couples TRBV27 to TRBJ2-7, with 8 bases matching TRBD2. From germline, CDR1 is MNHEY and CDR2 SMNVEV (reference sequence). The CDR3 covers 13 residues. The V segment lost 6 bases and the J segment 7 bases; nucleotides outside the gene matches: 8. The CDR3, as DNA: TGTGCCAGCAGGCCGGGGGGGGCGCGGGAGCAGTACTTC. Translating it yields CASRPGGAREQYF.

The V gene is TRBV19, the J gene TRBJ2-3; D gene uncertain. Deletions cut 3 bases from V and 1 base from J, with 8 bases between. Germline assignment: CDR1 LNHDA and CDR2 SQIVND (reference sequence). This CDR3 has 14 amino acids. The CDR3, as DNA: TGTGCCAGTAGTATGTCTAGGGGCACAGATACGCAGTATTTT. Protein product: CASSMSRGTDTQYF.

This chain joins TRBV27 and TRBJ2-7; D uncertain. Trimming removed 5 bases at V and 2 bases at J, with 10 bases between. Looked up from germline, CDR1 is MNHEY and CDR2 is SMNVEV (reference sequence). The CDR3 runs to 13 residues. The CDR3 region has the DNA TGTGCCAGCAGTCGTCTGGACCCCTACGAGCAGTACTTC. This encodes CASSRLDPYEQYF.

The rearrangement uses TRBV5-4 and TRBJ2-7; D is perhaps TRBD2 (7 bases). Germline V CDR1 and CDR2: SGHNT, YYREEE (reference sequence). The CDR3 has 14 amino acids. Trimming took 3 bases from V and 3 from J, leaving 13 bases between them. CDR3 amino acids: CASSWGGVLYEQYF. DNA of the CDR3: TGTGCCAGCAGCTGGGGGGGCGTTCTCTACGAGCAGTACTTC.

This chain joins TRBV5-6 and TRBJ2-2; no definite D call. The CDR3 has 15 amino acids. V was shortened by 1 base and J by 3 bases, with 10 bases between the two germline ends. Germline V CDR1 and CDR2: SGHDT, YYEEEE. CDR3: CASSLPLGDTGELFF. CDR3 bases: TGTGCCAGCAGCTTGCCCCTTGGCGACACCGGGGAGCTGTTTTTT.

The chain employs TRBV15 and TRBJ2-7, with TRBD2 matching 8 bases. CDR1 LNHNV and CDR2 YYDKDF come from the germline V gene (reference sequence). J lost 3 bases, V lost 0 bases, and 7 bases had no gene match. The CDR3 contains 16 residues. The CDR3 loop is CATSRDLSGSSYEQYF. CDR3 coding DNA: TGTGCCACCAGCAGAGATCTCAGCGGGAGTAGCTACGAGCAGTACTTC.

Here the CDR3 reads CASSKLVLSDEQYF. As DNA, the CDR3 is TGTGCCAGCAGTAAACTAGTTCTCTCAGACGAGCAGTACTTC. The rearrangement uses TRBV6-5 and TRBJ2-7, with D perhaps matching TRBD2 (5 bases). Trimming pared 5 bases from V and 5 bases from J, leaving 16 bases between. Germline lookup yields CDR1 MNHEY and CDR2 SVGAGI. The CDR3 covers 14 residues.

The V call is TRBV27, the J call TRBJ2-7; D not certain. CDR1 and CDR2 (germline): MNHEY, SMNVEV (reference sequence). CDR3 size: 11 residues. Deletions cut 2 bases from V and 2 bases from J, with 1 base between. Here the CDR3 DNA reads TGTGCCAGCAGTTTAACCTACGAGCAGTACTTC. This encodes CASSLTYEQYF.

The chain combines TRBV7-8 with TRBJ1-2; no firm D call. The V gene lost 0 bases and the J gene lost 1 base, with 15 bases spanning the gap. This CDR3 spans 17 amino acids. Germline loops: CDR1 SGHVS, CDR2 FQNEAQ. The CDR3 coding sequence is TGTGCCAGCAGCTTAGCGGACGGATTCACCCTTAACTATGGCTACACCTTC. It encodes CASSLADGFTLNYGYTF.

The chain carries TRBV27 and TRBJ2-4; D call uncertain. The CDR3 is 15 residues long. V was clipped by 3 bases and J by 0 bases, with 9 bases between them. From germline, CDR1 is MNHEY and CDR2 SMNVEV (reference sequence). The CDR3 here is CASSLYPLAKNIQYF. In DNA form, the CDR3 reads TGTGCCAGCAGTTTGTACCCTCTAGCCAAAAACATTCAGTACTTC.